These T cell receptor beta chains were read from a single sample in a study of shared clonotypes between healthy human individuals. Clones were sequenced by immunoSEQ multiplex PCR, and TCRdb holds only the in-frame ones, with some missing. This table has roughly 680,000 clones, about two thirds appearing once. The source material was memory CD4+ T cells sorted from blood. The receptors were sampled from a woman aged 25-40 years in good health. CDR3s include the opening cysteine and the closing phenylalanine or tryptophan.

>TRBV7-8
CASSLKGAGGIYSNQPQHF
>TRBV18
CASSLSTGNYEQYF
>TRBV21-1
CASSKALNLDYEQYF
>TRBV6-5
CASSITISSGNTIYF
>TRBV30
CAWSGAPLGGLGYTF
>TRBV4-1
CASSQHHGQETQYF
>TRBV27
CASSSGAPSGELFF
>TRBV6-5
CAVTSGTDTQYF
>TRBV18
CASSPIDLGSSNQPQHF
>TRBV28
CASSSASGTGVSYEQYF
>TRBV29-1
CSVEVRQGVGFTGNTIYF
>TRBV27
CASSLRMGAGEKLFF
>TRBV6-1
CASSDQREQFF
>TRBV18
CASSRLGDSYEQYF
>TRBV18
CASSPRGTGELFF
>TRBV6-1
CASRIQGGSTEAFF
>TRBV2
CASSPPQLYGYTF
>TRBV11-3
CASSREDTEAFF
>TRBV21-1
CASSKVGWEQFF
>TRBV28
CASSRHSDSNTEAFF
>TRBV6-6
CASSRQGAGTEAFF
>TRBV6-6
CASSYSSGGGYEQYF
>TRBV30
CAWSAGNYGYTF
>TRBV28
CASSYTAGGNNEQFF
>TRBV5-1
CASSQSQETQYF
>TRBV2
CASSRLSFPRPNTEAFF
>TRBV7-9
CASSLQREGPVQFF
>TRBV27
CASRSGTYDSPLHF
>TRBV19
CASSIDWGSWSNIQYF
>TRBV19
CASRRLDYGYTF
>TRBV5-4
CASSSGTGEGGETQYF
>TRBV4-2
CASSQGRADIRYGYTF
>TRBV13
CASSRKERARDGYGYTF
>TRBV6-6
CATQAPSYEQYF
>TRBV7-8
CASSFQGLNYEQYF
>TRBV18
CASSPGTSGYNEQFF
>TRBV9
CASSELRTSPSYEQYF
>TRBV6-6
CASTNPGLAGPYEQYF
>TRBV5-1
CASRAGGRVNEQFF
>TRBV9
CASSARQGNNEKLFF
>TRBV28
CASSFGGNTGELFF
>TRBV19
CASTPGPAFRKYF
>TRBV12-1
CASSRRYTYNEQFF
>TRBV29-1
CSVYKNTEAFF
>TRBV5-5
CASSSRLAGTSYEQYF
>TRBV5-1
CASSLVAGLGGDTQYF
>TRBV6-5
CASSSQGDTQYF
>TRBV15
CATSVGPPPLTDTQYF
>TRBV11-2
CASSPRGTSGTDTQYF
>TRBV30
CAWSSVGGYGEAFF
>TRBV25-1
CASSEGGTSGNNEQFF
>TRBV10-3
CAISESGAGELFF
>TRBV19
CASSSKGNQPQHF
>TRBV7-6
CASSPRTSGIMGELFF
>TRBV28
CASRLHGERYNEQFF
>TRBV30
CAWRRGGVDTQYF
>TRBV7-9
CASSRTGPDQPQHF
>TRBV19
CASRGGSYEQYF
>TRBV7-2
CASSLPGARYNEQFF
>TRBV4-1
CASGTLGRGIAYEQYF